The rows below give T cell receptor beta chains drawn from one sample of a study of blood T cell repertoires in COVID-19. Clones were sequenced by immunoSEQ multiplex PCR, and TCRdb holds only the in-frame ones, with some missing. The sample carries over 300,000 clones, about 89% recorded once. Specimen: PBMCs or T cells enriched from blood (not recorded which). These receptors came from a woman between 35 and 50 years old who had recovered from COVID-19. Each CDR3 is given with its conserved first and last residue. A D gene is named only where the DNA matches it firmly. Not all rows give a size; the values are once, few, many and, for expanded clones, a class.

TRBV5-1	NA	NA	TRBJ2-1	TGCGCCAGCCCAGGGCTGGCCAATGAGCAGTTCTTC	CASPGLANEQFF
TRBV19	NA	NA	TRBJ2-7	TGTGCCAGTAGTACGTTGAGCTCCTACGAGCAGTACTTC	CASSTLSSYEQYF
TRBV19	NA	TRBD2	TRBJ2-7	TGTGCCAGTAGTATAGCTGGGACTAGCGTCGAGCAGTACTTC	CASSIAGTSVEQYF
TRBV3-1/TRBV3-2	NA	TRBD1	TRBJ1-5	TGTGCCAGCAGCCTACAGGGGGCAACTCAGCCCCAGCATTTT	CASSLQGATQPQHF
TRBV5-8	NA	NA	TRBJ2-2	TGTGCCAGCAGTTCAGGGGTAGGCGGGGAGCTGTTTTTT	CASSSGVGGELFF
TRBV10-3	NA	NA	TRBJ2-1	TGTGCCATCAGTGAATTAGCGGCGAGGCCCTACAATGAGCAGTTCTTC	CAISELAARPYNEQFF
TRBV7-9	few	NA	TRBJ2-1	TGTGCCAGCCGGGGACAAACCTCCTACAATGAGCAGTTCTTC	CASRGQTSYNEQFF
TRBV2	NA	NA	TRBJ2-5	TGTGCCAGCATAGCCCGGTCGAACACGGAGACCCAGTACTTC	CASIARSNTETQYF
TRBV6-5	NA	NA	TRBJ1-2	TGTGCCAGCAGTTACACGGGGGACCAAGGCTACACCTTC	CASSYTGDQGYTF
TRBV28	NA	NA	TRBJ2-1	TGTGCCAGCAGTTTTCAGGGGTTTGGATTGAATGAGCAGTTCTTC	CASSFQGFGLNEQFF
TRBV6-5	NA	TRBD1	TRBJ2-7	TGTGCCAGCAGTTACTCCCAACAGGGGGCCTACGAGCAGTACTTC	CASSYSQQGAYEQYF
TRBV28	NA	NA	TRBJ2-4	TGTGCCAGCTCTGCGGCGGGGATCAAAAACATTCAGTACTTC	CASSAAGIKNIQYF
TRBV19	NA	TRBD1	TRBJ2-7	TGTGCCAGTAGTCTCGGACAGGGCTACGAGCAGTACTTC	CASSLGQGYEQYF
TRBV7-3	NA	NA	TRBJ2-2	TGTGCCAGCAGCTTAAACACGCCAGTGAACACCGGGGAGCTGTTTTTT	CASSLNTPVNTGELFF
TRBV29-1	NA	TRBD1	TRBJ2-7	TGCAGCGTTGAAACAGGGGGCTCTACTCCAATGCAGTACTTC	CSVETGGSTPMQYF
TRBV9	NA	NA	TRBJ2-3	TGTGCCAGCAGCGCTAGGGGGGGCGGAGGCACAGATACGCAGTATTTT	CASSARGGGGTDTQYF
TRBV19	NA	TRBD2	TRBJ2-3	TGTGCCAGTAGTGGGGCGGGAGGGCCAGATACGCAGTATTTT	CASSGAGGPDTQYF
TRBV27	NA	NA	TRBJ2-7	TGTGCCAGCAGTATGTCGGCGGGGGCCTTTTACGAGCAGTACTTC	CASSMSAGAFYEQYF
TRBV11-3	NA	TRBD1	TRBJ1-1	TGTGCCAGCAGCTCAGGGGGAGACATGAACACTGAAGCTTTCTTT	CASSSGGDMNTEAFF
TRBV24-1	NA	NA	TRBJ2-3	TGTGCCACCAGTGATTTCGCGGCAAGCACAGATACGCAGTATTTT	CATSDFAASTDTQYF
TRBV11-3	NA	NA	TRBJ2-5	TGTGCCAGCAGCGAGGCCCCGGGGTACCAAGAGACCCAGTACTTC	CASSEAPGYQETQYF
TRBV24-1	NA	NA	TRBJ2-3	TGTGCCACCAGTGGGCCGGGACTGTACACAGATACGCAGTATTTT	CATSGPGLYTDTQYF
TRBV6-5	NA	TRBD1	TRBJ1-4	TGTGCCAGCAGCCCCGACAGGGTCGGTGAAAAACTGTTTTTT	CASSPDRVGEKLFF
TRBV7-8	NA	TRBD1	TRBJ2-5	TGTGCCAGCAGCTCGAGACAGGGGGCGGGAGAGACCCAGTACTTC	CASSSRQGAGETQYF
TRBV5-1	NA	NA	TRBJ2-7	TGCGCCAGCAGCTTGGCCCAGGGGTACGAGCAGTACTTC	CASSLAQGYEQYF
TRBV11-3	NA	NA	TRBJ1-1	TGTGCCAGCAGCTTAGACTCCCTCGGGACTGAAGCTTTCTTT	CASSLDSLGTEAFF